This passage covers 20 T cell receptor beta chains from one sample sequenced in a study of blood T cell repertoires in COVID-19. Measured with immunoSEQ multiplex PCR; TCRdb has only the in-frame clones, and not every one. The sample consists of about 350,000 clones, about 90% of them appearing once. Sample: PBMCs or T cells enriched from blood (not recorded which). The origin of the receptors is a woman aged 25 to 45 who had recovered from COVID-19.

The CDR3 DNA is TGTGCCAGCAGCGCCCGACTAGGTGAGCAGTTCTTC. Its protein product is CASSARLGEQFF. This rearrangement joins TRBV9 to TRBJ2-1, with D perhaps TRBD2 (6 bases). Germline CDR1 is SGDLS and CDR2 is YYNGEE. V lost 3 bases, J lost 9 bases, and 10 bases lay in between. The CDR3 has 12 amino acids. Using reference TRBV9 and TRBJ2-1 for the parts outside the CDR3, the full variable domain is DSGVTQTPKHLITATGQRVTLRCSPRSGDLSVYWYQQSLDQGLQFLIQYYNGEERAKGNILERFSAQQFPDLHSELNLSSLELGDSALYFCASSARLGEQFFGPGTRLTVL.

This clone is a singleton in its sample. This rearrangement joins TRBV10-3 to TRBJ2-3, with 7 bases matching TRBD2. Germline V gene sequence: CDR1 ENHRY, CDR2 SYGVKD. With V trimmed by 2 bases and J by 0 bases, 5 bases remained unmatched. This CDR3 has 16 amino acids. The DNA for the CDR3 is TGTGCCATCAGTGAGAGGCGGGGGAGCAGCACAGATACGCAGTATTTT. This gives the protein CAISERRGSSTDTQYF.

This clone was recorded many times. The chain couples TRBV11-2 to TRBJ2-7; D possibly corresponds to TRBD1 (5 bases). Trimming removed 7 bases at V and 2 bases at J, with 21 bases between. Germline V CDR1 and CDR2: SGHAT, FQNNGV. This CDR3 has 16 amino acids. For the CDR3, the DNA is TGTGCCAGCACCAAACAAACAGGTTTCCCTACCTACGAGCAGTACTTC. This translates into CASTKQTGFPTYEQYF.

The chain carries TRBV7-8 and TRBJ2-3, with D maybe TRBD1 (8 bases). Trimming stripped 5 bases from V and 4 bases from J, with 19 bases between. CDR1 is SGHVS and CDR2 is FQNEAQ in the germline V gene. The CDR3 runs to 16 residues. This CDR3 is CASSHDGQGGADTQYF. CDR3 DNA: TGTGCCAGCAGCCACGACGGACAGGGAGGGGCAGATACGCAGTATTTT.

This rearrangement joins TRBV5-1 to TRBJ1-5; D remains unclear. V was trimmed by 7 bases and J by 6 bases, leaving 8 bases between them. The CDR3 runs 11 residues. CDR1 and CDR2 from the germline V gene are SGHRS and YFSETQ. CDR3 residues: CASDYGQPQHF. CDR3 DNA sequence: TGCGCCAGCGATTACGGTCAGCCCCAGCATTTT.

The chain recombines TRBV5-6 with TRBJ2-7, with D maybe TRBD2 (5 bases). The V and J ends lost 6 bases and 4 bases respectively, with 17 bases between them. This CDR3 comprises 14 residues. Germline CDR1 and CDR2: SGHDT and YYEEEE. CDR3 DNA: TGTGCCAGCACCCTCTCAGGACTGGGGTACGAGCAGTACTTC. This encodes CASTLSGLGYEQYF.

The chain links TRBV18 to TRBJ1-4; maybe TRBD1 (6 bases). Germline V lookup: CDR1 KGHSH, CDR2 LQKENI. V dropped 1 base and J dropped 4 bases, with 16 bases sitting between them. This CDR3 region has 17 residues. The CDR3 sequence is CASSPRLQGSGNEKLFF. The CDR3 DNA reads TGTGCCAGCTCACCACGGTTGCAGGGGTCGGGTAATGAAAAACTGTTTTTT.

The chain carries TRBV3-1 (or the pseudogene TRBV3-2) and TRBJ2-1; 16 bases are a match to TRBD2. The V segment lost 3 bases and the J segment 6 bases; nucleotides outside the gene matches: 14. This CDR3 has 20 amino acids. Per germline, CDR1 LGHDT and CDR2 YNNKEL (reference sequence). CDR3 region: CASSHPISGLAGGRTNEQFF. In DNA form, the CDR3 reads TGTGCCAGCAGCCATCCCATCTCGGGACTAGCGGGGGGGCGAACCAATGAGCAGTTCTTC.

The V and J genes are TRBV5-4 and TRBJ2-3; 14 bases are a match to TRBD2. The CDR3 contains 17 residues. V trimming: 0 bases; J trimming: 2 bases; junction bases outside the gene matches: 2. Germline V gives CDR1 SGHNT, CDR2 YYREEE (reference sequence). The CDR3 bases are TGTGCCAGCAGCTTGGGGACTAGCGGGGGGATCACAGATACGCAGTATTTT. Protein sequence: CASSLGTSGGITDTQYF.

The CDR3 DNA reads TGTGCCAGCACCCCCAGCGGCTATGGCTACACCTTC. Translated: CASTPSGYGYTF. The chain joins TRBV12-3 or TRBV12-4 to TRBJ1-2; D remains ambiguous. The CDR3 is made up of 12 amino acids. Trimming removed 7 bases at V and 4 bases at J, with 10 bases between.

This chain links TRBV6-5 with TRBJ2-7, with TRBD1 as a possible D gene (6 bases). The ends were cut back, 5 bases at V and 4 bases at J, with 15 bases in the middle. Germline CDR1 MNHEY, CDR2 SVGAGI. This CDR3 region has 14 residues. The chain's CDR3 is CASSPGARMYEQYF. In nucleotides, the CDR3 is TGTGCCAGCAGTCCAGGGGCACGGATGTACGAGCAGTACTTC.

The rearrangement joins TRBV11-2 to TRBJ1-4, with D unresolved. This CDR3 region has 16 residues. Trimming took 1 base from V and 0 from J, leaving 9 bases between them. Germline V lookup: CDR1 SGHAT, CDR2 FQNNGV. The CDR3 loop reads CASSLVALTTNEKLFF. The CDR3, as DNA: TGTGCCAGCAGCTTAGTTGCGCTCACAACTAATGAAAAACTGTTTTTT.

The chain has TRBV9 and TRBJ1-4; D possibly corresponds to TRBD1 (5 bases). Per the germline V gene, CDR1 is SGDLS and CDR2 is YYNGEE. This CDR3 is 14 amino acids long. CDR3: CLTLPQGGNEKLFF. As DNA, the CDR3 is TGTCTCACCCTTCCCCAGGGAGGTAATGAAAAACTGTTTTTT.

The CDR3 loop reads CASSLAPHGGVYTF. The CDR3 DNA is TGTGCCAGCAGCTTGGCCCCCCACGGCGGTGTCTACACCTTC. The J gene is TRBJ1-2, the V gene TRBV5-4; D is unclear. The CDR3 has 14 amino acids. V was pared by 0 bases and J by 10 bases, with 16 bases between. Germline V lookup: CDR1 SGHNT, CDR2 YYREEE (reference sequence).

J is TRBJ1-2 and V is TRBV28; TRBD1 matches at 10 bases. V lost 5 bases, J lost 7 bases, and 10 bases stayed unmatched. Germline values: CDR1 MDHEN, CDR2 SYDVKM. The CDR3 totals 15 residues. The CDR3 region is CASSLYGQGDGGYTF. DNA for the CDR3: TGTGCCAGCAGTCTATACGGACAGGGGGATGGTGGCTACACCTTC.

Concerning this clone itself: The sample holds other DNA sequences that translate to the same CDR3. Written as DNA, the CDR3 is TGTGCCAGCAGCTTAGGACAGGGGAACACTGAAGCTTTCTTT. This translates into CASSLGQGNTEAFF. J is TRBJ1-1 and V is TRBV7-9; 7 nucleotides match TRBD1. The CDR3 runs to 14 residues. V lost 1 base and J lost 1; bases outside the gene matches: 0. Germline CDR1 and CDR2: SEHNR and FQNEAQ (reference sequence). The full variable domain, rest sourced from reference TRBV7-9 and TRBJ1-1, is DTGVSQNPRHKITKRGQNVTFRCDPISEHNRLYWYRQTLGQGPEFLTYFQNEAQLEKSRLLSDRFSAERPKGSFSTLEIQRTEQGDSAMYLCASSLGQGNTEAFFGQGTRLTVV.

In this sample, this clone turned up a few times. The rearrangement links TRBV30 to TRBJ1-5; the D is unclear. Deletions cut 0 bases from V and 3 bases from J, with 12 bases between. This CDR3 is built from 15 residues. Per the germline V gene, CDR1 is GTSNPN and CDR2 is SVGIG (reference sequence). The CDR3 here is CAWSVLSGNNQPQHF. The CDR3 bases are TGTGCCTGGAGTGTGCTATCGGGGAACAATCAGCCCCAGCATTTT.

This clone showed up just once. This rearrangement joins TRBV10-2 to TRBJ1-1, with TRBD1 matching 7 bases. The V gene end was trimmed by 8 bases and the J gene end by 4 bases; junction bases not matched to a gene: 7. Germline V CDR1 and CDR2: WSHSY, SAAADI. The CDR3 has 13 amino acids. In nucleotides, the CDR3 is TGCGCCAGCCTAGGACAGGAGATCACTGAAGCTTTCTTT. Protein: CASLGQEITEAFF.

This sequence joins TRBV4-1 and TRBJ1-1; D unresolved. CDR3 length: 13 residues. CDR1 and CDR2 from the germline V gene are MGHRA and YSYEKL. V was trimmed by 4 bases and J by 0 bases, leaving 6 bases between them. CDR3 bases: TGCGCCAGCAGCCGGGCGATGAACACTGAAGCTTTCTTT. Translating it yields CASSRAMNTEAFF.

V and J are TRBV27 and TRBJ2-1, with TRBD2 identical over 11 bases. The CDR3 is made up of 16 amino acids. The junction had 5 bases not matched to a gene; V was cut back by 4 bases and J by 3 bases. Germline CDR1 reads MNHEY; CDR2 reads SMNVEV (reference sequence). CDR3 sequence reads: CASSSRGLAGYNEQFF. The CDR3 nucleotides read TGTGCCAGCAGTTCGCGCGGACTAGCGGGCTACAATGAGCAGTTCTTC.